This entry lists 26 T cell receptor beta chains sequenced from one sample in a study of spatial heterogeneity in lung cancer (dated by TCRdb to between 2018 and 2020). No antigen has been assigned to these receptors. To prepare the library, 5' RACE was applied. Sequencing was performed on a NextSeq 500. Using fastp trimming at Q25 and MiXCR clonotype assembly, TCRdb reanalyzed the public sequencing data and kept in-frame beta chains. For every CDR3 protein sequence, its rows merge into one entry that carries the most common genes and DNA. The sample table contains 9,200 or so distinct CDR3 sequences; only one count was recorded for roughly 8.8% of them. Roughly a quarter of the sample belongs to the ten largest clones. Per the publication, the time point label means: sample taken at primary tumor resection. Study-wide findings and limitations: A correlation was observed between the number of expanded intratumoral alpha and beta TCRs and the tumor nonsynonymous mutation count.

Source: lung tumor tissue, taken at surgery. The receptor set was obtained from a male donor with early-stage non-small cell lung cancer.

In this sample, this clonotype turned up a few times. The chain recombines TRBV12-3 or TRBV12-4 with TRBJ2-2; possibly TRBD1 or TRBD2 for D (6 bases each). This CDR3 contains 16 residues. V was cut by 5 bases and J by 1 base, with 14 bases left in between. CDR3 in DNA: TGTGCCAGCAGTCCCCAAGGGGGGAGGAACACCGGGGAGCTGTTTTTT. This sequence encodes CASSPQGGRNTGELFF.

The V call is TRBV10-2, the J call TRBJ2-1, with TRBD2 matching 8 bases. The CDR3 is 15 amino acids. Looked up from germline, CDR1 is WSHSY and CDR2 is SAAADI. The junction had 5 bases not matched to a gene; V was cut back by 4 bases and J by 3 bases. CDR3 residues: CASSVAGSLYNEQFF. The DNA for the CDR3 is TGCGCCAGCAGTGTAGCGGGGTCCCTCTACAATGAGCAGTTCTTC.

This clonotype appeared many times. The CDR3 spells CASSVGGLAGGLDTQYF. For the CDR3, the DNA is TGTGCCAGCAGCGTAGGAGGACTAGCGGGAGGATTGGATACGCAGTATTTT. V is TRBV9 and J is TRBJ2-3; 14 bases fit TRBD2. V shed 0 bases, J shed 6 bases, and the junction held 6 bases outside the gene matches. Looked up from germline, CDR1 is SGDLS and CDR2 is YYNGEE. The CDR3 spans 17 residues.

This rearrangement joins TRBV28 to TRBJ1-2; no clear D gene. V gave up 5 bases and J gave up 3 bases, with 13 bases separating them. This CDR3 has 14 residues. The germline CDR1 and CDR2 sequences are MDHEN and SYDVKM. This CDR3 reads CASSPSPGYYGYTF. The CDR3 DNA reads TGTGCCAGCAGTCCCAGTCCGGGGTACTATGGCTACACCTTC.

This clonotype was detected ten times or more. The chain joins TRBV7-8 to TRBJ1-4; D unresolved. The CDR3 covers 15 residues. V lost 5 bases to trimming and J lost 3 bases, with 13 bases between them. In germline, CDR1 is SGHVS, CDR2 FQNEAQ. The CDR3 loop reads CASSPEPRANEKLFF. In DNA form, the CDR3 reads TGTGCCAGCAGCCCAGAGCCAAGAGCTAATGAAAAACTGTTTTTT.

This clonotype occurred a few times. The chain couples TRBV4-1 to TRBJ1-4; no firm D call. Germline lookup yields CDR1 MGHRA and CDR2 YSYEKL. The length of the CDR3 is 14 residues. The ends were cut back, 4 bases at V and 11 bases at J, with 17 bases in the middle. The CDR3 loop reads CASSPPAPRLKLFF. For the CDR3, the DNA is TGCGCCAGCAGCCCACCAGCCCCCCGGCTTAAACTGTTTTTT.

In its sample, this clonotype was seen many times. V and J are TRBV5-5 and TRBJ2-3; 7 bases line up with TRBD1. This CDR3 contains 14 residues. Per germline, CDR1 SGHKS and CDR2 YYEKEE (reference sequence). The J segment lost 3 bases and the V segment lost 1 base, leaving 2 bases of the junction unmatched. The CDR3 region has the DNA TGTGCCAGCAGCTTGACAGGGGAAACAGATACGCAGTATTTT. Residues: CASSLTGETDTQYF. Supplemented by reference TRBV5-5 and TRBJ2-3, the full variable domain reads DAGVTQSPTHLIKTRGQQVTLRCSPISGHKSVSWYQQVLGQGPQFIFQYYEKEERGRGNFPDRFSARQFPNYSSELNVNALLLGDSALYLCASSLTGETDTQYFGPGTRLTVL.

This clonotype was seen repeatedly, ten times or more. The CDR3: CASSLDGGGLQFF. DNA for the CDR3: TGCGCCAGCAGTCTAGATGGGGGAGGATTGCAGTTCTTC. The genes are TRBV5-1 and TRBJ2-1; D is perhaps TRBD2 (6 bases). V gave up 5 bases and J gave up 12 bases, with 18 bases separating them. The CDR3 consists of 13 residues. The V gene's germline CDR1 is SGHRS and CDR2 YFSETQ.

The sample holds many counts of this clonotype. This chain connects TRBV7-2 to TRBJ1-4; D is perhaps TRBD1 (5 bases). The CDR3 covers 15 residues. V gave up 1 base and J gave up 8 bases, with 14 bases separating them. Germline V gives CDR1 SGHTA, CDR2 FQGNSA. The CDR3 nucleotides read TGTGCCAGCAGCTTAGTTCCTTCACAGGCGGAAAAACTGTTTTTT. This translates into CASSLVPSQAEKLFF.

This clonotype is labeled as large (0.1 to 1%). CDR3 residues: CASSPLVDPLYGYTF. In DNA, the CDR3 is TGTGCCAGCAGCCCCTTGGTTGACCCACTCTATGGCTACACCTTC. The rearrangement joins TRBV12-3 or TRBV12-4 to TRBJ1-2; D call uncertain. The CDR3 has 15 residues. V lost 6 bases to trimming and J lost 4 bases, with 18 bases between them.

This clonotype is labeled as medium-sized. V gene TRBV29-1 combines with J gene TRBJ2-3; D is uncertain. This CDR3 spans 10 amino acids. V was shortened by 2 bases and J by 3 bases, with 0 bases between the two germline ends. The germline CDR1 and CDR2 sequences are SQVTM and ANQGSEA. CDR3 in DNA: TGCAGCGTTGAAACAGATACGCAGTATTTT. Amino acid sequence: CSVETDTQYF.

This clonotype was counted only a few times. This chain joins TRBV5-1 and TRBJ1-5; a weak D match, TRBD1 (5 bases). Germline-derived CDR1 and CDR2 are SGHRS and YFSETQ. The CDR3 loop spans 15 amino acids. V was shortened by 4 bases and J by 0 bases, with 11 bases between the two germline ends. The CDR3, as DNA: TGCGCCAGCAGCGAGGGGAGCAATAGCAATCAGCCCCAGCATTTT. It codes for CASSEGSNSNQPQHF.

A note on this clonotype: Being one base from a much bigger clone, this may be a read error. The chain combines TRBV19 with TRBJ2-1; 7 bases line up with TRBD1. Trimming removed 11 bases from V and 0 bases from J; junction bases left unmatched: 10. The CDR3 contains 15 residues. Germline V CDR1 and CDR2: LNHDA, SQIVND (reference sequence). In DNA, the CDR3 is TGTGCCCGTAAGCTACAGGGGACCTCCTACAATGAGCAGTTCTTC. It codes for CARKLQGTSYNEQFF.

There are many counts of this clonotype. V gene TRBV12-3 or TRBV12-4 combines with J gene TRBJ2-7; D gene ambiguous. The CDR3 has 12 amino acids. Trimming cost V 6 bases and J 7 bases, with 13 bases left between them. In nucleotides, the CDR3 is TGTGCCAGCAGAACACAGAGTGGGGAGCAGTACTTC. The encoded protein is CASRTQSGEQYF.

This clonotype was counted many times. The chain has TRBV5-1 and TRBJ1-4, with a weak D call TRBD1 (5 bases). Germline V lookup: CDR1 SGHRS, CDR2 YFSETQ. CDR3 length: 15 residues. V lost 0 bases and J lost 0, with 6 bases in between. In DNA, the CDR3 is TGCGCCAGCAGCTTGGACAGGACAACTAATGAAAAACTGTTTTTT. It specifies CASSLDRTTNEKLFF.

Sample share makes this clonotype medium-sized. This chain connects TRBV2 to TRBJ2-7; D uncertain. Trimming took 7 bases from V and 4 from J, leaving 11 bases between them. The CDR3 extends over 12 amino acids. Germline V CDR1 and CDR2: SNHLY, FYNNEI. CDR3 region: CASTSMGYEQYF. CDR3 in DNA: TGTGCCAGCACCAGCATGGGTTACGAGCAGTACTTC.

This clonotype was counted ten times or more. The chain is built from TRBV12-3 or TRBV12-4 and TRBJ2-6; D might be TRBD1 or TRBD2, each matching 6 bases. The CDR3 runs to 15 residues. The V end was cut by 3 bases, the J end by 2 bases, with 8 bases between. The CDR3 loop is CASSLGGAGANVLTF. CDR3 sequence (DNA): TGTGCCAGCAGTTTGGGGGGCGCTGGGGCCAACGTCCTGACTTTC.

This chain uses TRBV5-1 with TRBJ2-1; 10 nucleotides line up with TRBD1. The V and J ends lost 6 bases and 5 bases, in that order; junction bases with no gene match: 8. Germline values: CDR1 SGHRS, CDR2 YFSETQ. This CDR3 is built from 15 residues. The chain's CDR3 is CASTARQGANNEQFF. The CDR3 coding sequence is TGCGCCAGCACCGCTAGACAGGGGGCGAACAATGAGCAGTTCTTC. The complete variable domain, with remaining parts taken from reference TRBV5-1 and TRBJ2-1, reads KAGVTQTPRYLIKTRGQQVTLSCSPISGHRSVSWYQQTPGQGLQFLFEYFSETQRNKGNFPGRFSGRQFSNSRSEMNVSTLELGDSALYLCASTARQGANNEQFFGPGTRLTVL.

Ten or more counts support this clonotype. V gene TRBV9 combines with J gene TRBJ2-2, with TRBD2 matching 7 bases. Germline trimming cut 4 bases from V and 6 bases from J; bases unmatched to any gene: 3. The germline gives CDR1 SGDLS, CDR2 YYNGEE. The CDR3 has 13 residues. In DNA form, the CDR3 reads TGTGCCAGCAGCCCTAGCGGCTCCGGGGAGCTGTTTTTT. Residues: CASSPSGSGELFF.

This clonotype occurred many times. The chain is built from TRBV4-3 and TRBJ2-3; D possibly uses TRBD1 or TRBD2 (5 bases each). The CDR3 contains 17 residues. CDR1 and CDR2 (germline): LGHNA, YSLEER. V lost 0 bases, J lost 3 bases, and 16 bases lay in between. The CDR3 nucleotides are TGCGCCAGCAGCCAAGATTTCCGAGGGGCGTGGACAGATACGCAGTATTTT. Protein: CASSQDFRGAWTDTQYF.

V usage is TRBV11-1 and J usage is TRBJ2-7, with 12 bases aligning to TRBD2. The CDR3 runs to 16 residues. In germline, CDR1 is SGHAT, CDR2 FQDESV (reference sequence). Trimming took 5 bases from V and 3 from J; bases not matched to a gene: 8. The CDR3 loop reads CASSLGLAGTFYEQYF. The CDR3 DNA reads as TGTGCCAGCAGCCTAGGACTAGCGGGGACCTTCTACGAGCAGTACTTC.

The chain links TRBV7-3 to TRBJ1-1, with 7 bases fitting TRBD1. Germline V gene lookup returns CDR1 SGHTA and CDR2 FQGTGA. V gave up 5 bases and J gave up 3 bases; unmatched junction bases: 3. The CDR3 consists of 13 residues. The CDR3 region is CASSRGQDTEAFF. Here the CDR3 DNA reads TGTGCCAGCAGCCGTGGACAGGACACTGAAGCTTTCTTT.

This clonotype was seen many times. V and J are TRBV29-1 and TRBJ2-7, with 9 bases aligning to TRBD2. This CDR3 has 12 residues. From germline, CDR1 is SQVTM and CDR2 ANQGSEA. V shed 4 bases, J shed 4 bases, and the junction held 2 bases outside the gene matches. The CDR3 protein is CSVATSGYEQYF. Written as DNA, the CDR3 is TGCAGCGTTGCAACTAGCGGGTACGAGCAGTACTTC.

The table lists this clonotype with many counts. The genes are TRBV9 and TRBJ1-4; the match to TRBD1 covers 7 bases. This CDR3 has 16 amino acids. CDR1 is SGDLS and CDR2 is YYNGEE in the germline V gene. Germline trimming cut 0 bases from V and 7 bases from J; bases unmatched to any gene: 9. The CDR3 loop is CASSVGTGGGSEKLFF. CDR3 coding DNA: TGTGCCAGCAGCGTAGGGACAGGCGGGGGCAGTGAAAAACTGTTTTTT.

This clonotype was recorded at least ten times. The DNA for the CDR3 is TGTGCCAGCAGCTTTGGACTCCGTTCGGTCGATACGCAGTATTTT. Translated, it gives CASSFGLRSVDTQYF. The genes are TRBV7-2 and TRBJ2-3; D possibly corresponds to TRBD2 (5 bases). Looked up from germline, CDR1 is SGHTA and CDR2 is FQGNSA. The CDR3 sequence is 15 residues long. V was cut by 3 bases and J by 6 bases, with 16 bases left in between.

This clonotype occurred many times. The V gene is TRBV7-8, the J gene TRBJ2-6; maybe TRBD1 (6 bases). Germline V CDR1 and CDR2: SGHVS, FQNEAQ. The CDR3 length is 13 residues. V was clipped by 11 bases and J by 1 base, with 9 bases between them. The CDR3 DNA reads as TGTGCCTGCCAGGGGTCTGGGGCCAACGTCCTGACTTTC. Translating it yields CACQGSGANVLTF. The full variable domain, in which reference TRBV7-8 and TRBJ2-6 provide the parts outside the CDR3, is GAGVSQSPRYKVAKRGQDVALRCDPISGHVSLFWYQQALGQGPEFLTYFQNEAQLDKSGLPSDRFFAERPEGSVSTLKIQRTQQEDSAVYLCACQGSGANVLTFGAGSRLTVL.